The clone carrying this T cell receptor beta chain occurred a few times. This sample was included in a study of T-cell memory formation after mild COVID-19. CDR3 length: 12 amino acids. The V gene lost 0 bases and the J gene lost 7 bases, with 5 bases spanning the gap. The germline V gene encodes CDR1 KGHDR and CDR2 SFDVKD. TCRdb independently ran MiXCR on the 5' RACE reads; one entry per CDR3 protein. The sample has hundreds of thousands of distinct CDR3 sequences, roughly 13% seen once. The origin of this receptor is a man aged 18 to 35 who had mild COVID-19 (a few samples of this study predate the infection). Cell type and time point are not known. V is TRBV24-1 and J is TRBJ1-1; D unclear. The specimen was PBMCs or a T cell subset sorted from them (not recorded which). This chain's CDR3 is CATSDLRGEAFF. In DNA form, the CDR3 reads TGTGCCACCAGTGATTTGCGAGGTGAAGCTTTCTTT.